A single T cell receptor beta chain is shown here with its context. Sequencing was performed with immunoSEQ multiplex PCR; in TCRdb, only in-frame clones are kept and a portion is missing. In the table there are just over 8,000 clones, around 87% of which are singletons. This specimen comes from a study of T cell responses to AZD1222 COVID-19 vaccine. Germline CDR1 reads MGHDK; CDR2 reads SYGVNS. J gave up 6 bases and V 3 bases, and 8 bases lay outside the gene matches. This CDR3 comprises 16 residues. The source material was peripheral blood, sampled 28 days after the second AZD1222 dose. J is TRBJ1-3 and V is TRBV25-1; 10 bases align to TRBD1. The TCR originated in an adult who received the AZD1222 COVID-19 vaccine. The CDR3 bases are TGTGCCAGCAGTGATACAAGGACAGGGGGAGAAAACACCATATATTTT. The encoded protein is CASSDTRTGGENTIYF.